This T cell receptor beta chain stems from a study of T cells after yellow fever vaccination (dated by TCRdb to about 2019). In the study overall: Libraries from fractions with low cell numbers were prepared with the SMART-Seq v4 Ultra Low Input RNA kit. To track T-cell clones before and after primary and booster YFV17D yellow fever vaccination, bulk TCR alpha and beta repertoires were sequenced longitudinally. Two healthy male donors, one aged 18 to 29 and one aged 30 to 40 years, were included in the cohort. Blood was collected at multiple timepoints before and after primary and secondary immunization, and bulk PBMC replicates and cell subsets were isolated.

The CDR3 covers 15 residues, taking in both the cysteine and the phenylalanine. Just CDR3 DNA is preserved here, 45 bases in frame from base 1. V is pared back by 0 bases and J by 3 bases, with 9 bases lying between the germline termini. From the germline V gene, CDR1 is LGHNA and CDR2 is YNFKEQ. In its sample, this clonotype was seen a few times. It lacks a known antigen. Base qualities are not at hand, and no much larger clone is one base apart. This specimen's treatment or condition label, per the study, means: live attenuated yellow fever vaccine strain. A standard Ficoll-Paque protocol was used to isolate PBMCs from peripheral blood. CD4 and CD8 T-cell fractions were isolated with Dynabeads CD4 and CD8 positive selection kits. RNA was extracted with TriZol from bulk PBMCs, CD4 and CD8 fractions, and dextramer-positive and dextramer-negative fractions. Sequencing relied on an Illumina NovaSeq 6000. TCR cDNA was synthesized by 5'RACE template switching, which introduced a universal primer site and unique molecular identifiers. Priming for cDNA synthesis came from both the TCR alpha and TCR beta constant segments. Library amplification used two PCR steps, and the second PCR step added sample barcodes and sequencing adapters. Sequencing of libraries was done on Illumina HiSeq 2500 (2x100 bp) or NovaSeq (2x150 bp). From the authors' description of their analysis: MIGEC handled demultiplexing of reads and collapsing into UMI consensus sequences, while MiXCR performed V(D)J alignment. Clonotypes responding to the vaccine were identified with edgeR on replicate PBMC samples, with the criteria of FDR below 0.01 and a log2 fold change above 5 up to day 15. Each bulk clonotype received a CD4 or CD8 identity based on whether the sequenced CD4 or CD8 repertoire contained that clonotype at higher abundance. TCRdb applied fastp at Q25 and MiXCR to the public reads, then kept only in-frame beta chains. Each entry merges the rows of one CDR3 protein and shows their most common DNA and genes. Clone size and V and J calls follow TCRdb, not the original study. A total of some 260,000 distinct CDR3 sequences appear in this sample, approximately 5.2% of them only once. 2.5% to 4% of the sample rests with the top ten.

What the authors observed across the whole study: The secondary T-cell response was found to be weaker but faster than the primary response, with a peak reached on day 5 rather than on day 15. A small share of clonotypes was detected in both CD4 and CD8 compartments, with the overlap likely arising from convergent recombination. Because abundant contaminating clonotypes from the bulk population could be contained in FACS-sorted repertoires, computational filtering was required. Most clones expanded after primary vaccination (almost 98% of CD4 and approximately 86% of CD8) were re-detected after the booster, suggesting that broad memory maintenance occurred. Only two donors were included in the study, so the extent to which the findings can be generalized is limited.

This sequence originates from a man between 18 and 29 years old who received the YFV17D yellow fever vaccine. The rearranged segments are TRBV4-2 and TRBJ1-5; the D gene is unclear. This sample comprised CD4+ T cells sorted from PBMCs, obtained on the day of the yellow fever booster vaccination. The sequenced DNA: TGTGCCAGCAGCCAAGATGGCGGGTACAATCAGCCCCAGCATTTT. Translated, it reads CASSQDGGYNQPQHF.